Sequencing of this TCR beta chain was carried out in a study of T cells in localized non-small cell lung cancer. The CDR3 consists of 13 residues. Trimming shortened V by 7 bases and J by 4 bases, and 13 bases separated the two germline ends. Germline lookup yields CDR1 MNHNY and CDR2 SVGAGI (reference sequence). Clones were read by immunoSEQ multiplex PCR, and TCRdb kept only the in-frame ones, dropping some. This sample has tens of thousands of clones, with about nine tenths found just once. This TCR was sampled from a female donor older than 55 with stage I squamous cell lung carcinoma. The chain uses TRBV6-6 and TRBJ2-5; possibly TRBD1 for D (6 bases). The specimen comprised peripheral blood, sampled before any cancer treatment. CDR3 amino acids: CASNRVGGETQYF. The DNA for the CDR3 is TGTGCCAGCAACAGGGTTGGAGGAGAGACCCAGTACTTC.